Listed below are T cell receptor beta chains from one sample, sequenced in a study of blood T cell repertoires in COVID-19. The table came from immunoSEQ multiplex PCR; TCRdb's copy has only in-frame clones and leaves some out. This sample has more than 85,000 clones, with more than 75% found just once. Sequenced sample: peripheral blood. These receptors all stem from an elderly man with acute or convalescent COVID-19. CDR3s include the opening cysteine and the closing phenylalanine or tryptophan. A D gene is named only where the DNA matches it firmly. Not all rows give a size; the values are once, few, many and, for expanded clones, a class.

>.|few|TRBJ1-2|TRBV7-2
CASSLDSVGYTF
TGTGCCAGCAGCTTAGATAGCGTTGGCTACACCTTC
>TRBD1|once|TRBJ1-4|TRBV6-5
CASRRDSSNEKLFF
TGTGCCAGCAGACGGGACAGCTCTAATGAAAAACTGTTTTTT
>TRBD2|.|TRBJ2-5|TRBV7-2
CASSLVGLAGPSETQYF
TGTGCCAGCAGCTTAGTGGGACTAGCGGGGCCCTCGGAGACCCAGTACTTC
>.|.|TRBJ2-5|TRBV9
CASSVVTGETQYF
TGTGCCAGCAGCGTAGTGACTGGGGAGACCCAGTACTTC
>TRBD1|.|TRBJ2-1|TRBV5-1
CASSVPGQGNEQFF
TGCGCCAGCAGCGTCCCGGGACAGGGGAATGAGCAGTTCTTC
>TRBD1|once|TRBJ2-3|TRBV5-1
CASSFAGTGLLAGTDTQYF
TGCGCCAGCAGCTTCGCCGGGACAGGCCTTCTGGCCGGCACAGATACGCAGTATTTT
>TRBD2|few|TRBJ2-2|TRBV6-6
CASSYSASGRTGELFF
TGTGCCAGCAGTTACTCCGCTAGCGGGAGAACCGGGGAGCTGTTTTTT
>TRBD2|.|TRBJ2-3|TRBV28
CASSPRTSGSPDTQYF
TGTGCCAGCAGTCCCCGGACTAGCGGGAGCCCAGATACGCAGTATTTT
>.|.|TRBJ1-4|TRBV3-1/TRBV3-2
CASSPPLGAYEKLFF
TGTGCCAGCAGCCCACCACTGGGCGCCTATGAAAAACTGTTTTTT
>TRBD2|few|TRBJ2-3|TRBV6-1
CASSEAASGRVTDTQYF
TGTGCCAGCAGTGAAGCTGCTAGCGGGAGGGTTACAGATACGCAGTATTTT
>TRBD2|.|TRBJ2-1|TRBV5-6
CASSPVGSRGLAGVGEQFF
TGTGCCAGCAGCCCAGTCGGGTCCCGAGGACTAGCGGGGGTAGGTGAGCAGTTCTTC
>.|.|TRBJ2-7|TRBV5-5
CASSPGTVYEQYF
TGTGCCAGCAGCCCTGGTACAGTCTACGAGCAGTACTTC
>.|.|TRBJ1-4|TRBV9
CASSGPGEEKLFF
TGTGCCAGCAGCGGACCGGGGGAGGAAAAACTGTTTTTT
>.|.|TRBJ1-4|TRBV5-1
CASSLRTAPNEKLFF
TGCGCCAGCAGCTTACGGACAGCCCCTAATGAAAAACTGTTTTTT
>.|.|TRBJ2-1|TRBV7-8
CASSLKEGQVRGEQFF
TGTGCCAGCAGCTTAAAAGAGGGTCAGGTGCGGGGTGAGCAGTTCTTC
>.|.|TRBJ1-3|TRBV12-3/TRBV12-4
CASLRSSGNTIYF
TGTGCCAGCTTAAGGAGTTCTGGAAACACCATATATTTT
>.|.|TRBJ1-6|TRBV19
CASRDQGRNSPLHF
TGTGCCAGTAGGGACCAGGGTCGCAATTCACCCCTCCACTTT
>.|.|TRBJ2-6|TRBV19
CASSSSGVFNGANVLTF
TGTGCCAGTAGTTCTTCGGGGGTATTTAACGGGGCCAACGTCCTGACTTTC
>.|once|TRBJ2-1|TRBV6-5
CASFQTAHEQFF
TGTGCCAGCTTTCAGACAGCACATGAGCAGTTCTTC
>.|.|TRBJ2-2|TRBV12-3/TRBV12-4
CASSLQYTGELFF
TGTGCCAGCAGTTTACAGTACACCGGGGAGCTGTTTTTT
>.|.|TRBJ2-1|TRBV6-2/TRBV6-3
CASSYPLQDEQFF
TGTGCCAGCAGTTACCCCTTACAAGATGAGCAGTTCTTC
>TRBD2|.|TRBJ2-7|TRBV7-8
CASSLTSGFISYEQYF
TGTGCCAGCAGCTTAACTAGCGGTTTTATCTCCTACGAGCAGTACTTC
>.|.|TRBJ1-1|TRBV27
CASSSQGRHTEAFF
TGTGCCAGCAGTTCCCAGGGGCGGCACACTGAAGCTTTCTTT
>.|.|TRBJ2-3|TRBV5-4
CASSLAGTDTQYF
TGTGCCAGCAGCTTGGCGGGAACAGATACGCAGTATTTT
>.|.|TRBJ2-1|TRBV11-2
CASSPSGGLFF
TGTGCCAGCAGCCCCAGTGGGGGCCTGTTCTTC
>.|.|TRBJ1-1|TRBV4-2
CASSPREENTEAFF
TGTGCCAGCAGCCCCAGGGAGGAGAACACTGAAGCTTTCTTT
>.|once|TRBJ1-5|TRBV11-2
CASSSQVDQPQHF
TGTGCCAGCAGCTCACAGGTTGATCAGCCCCAGCATTTT
>.|.|TRBJ2-7|TRBV5-5
CASSLADSSYEQYF
TGTGCCAGCAGCTTGGCCGACAGCTCCTACGAGCAGTACTTC
>.|once|TRBJ2-5|TRBV5-1
CASTQGEETQYF
TGCGCCAGCACTCAGGGCGAGGAGACCCAGTACTTC
>.|.|TRBJ1-2|TRBV7-2
CASSTGSAGGYGYTF
TGTGCCAGCAGCACCGGCTCGGCAGGTGGCTATGGCTACACCTTC
>.|once|TRBJ1-4|TRBV4-3
CASSQVGGVNEKLFF
TGCGCCAGCAGCCAAGTTGGCGGGGTGAATGAAAAACTGTTTTTT
>.|.|TRBJ1-1|TRBV6-5
CATSNTEAFF
TGTGCCACATCGAACACGGAAGCTTTCTTT
>TRBD1|.|TRBJ2-1|TRBV4-2
CASSQDLGQGNTGEQFF
TGTGCCAGCAGCCAAGATCTAGGACAGGGGAACACGGGTGAGCAGTTCTTC
>TRBD1|.|TRBJ1-2|TRBV4-3
CASSPRTGFYGYTF
TGCGCCAGCAGCCCCCGGACAGGCTTTTATGGCTACACCTTC
>TRBD2|.|TRBJ2-5|TRBV14
CASSHSGLAGGHQETQYF
TGTGCCAGCAGCCATTCTGGACTAGCGGGAGGTCATCAAGAGACCCAGTACTTC
>.|.|TRBJ2-6|TRBV14
CASSRMGSYKSGANVLTF
TGTGCCAGCAGCCGTATGGGCTCCTACAAATCTGGGGCCAACGTCCTGACTTTC
>.|.|TRBJ2-3|TRBV19
CASSIEGGPTDTQYF
TGTGCCAGTAGTATTGAGGGGGGGCCAACAGATACGCAGTATTTT
>TRBD1|.|TRBJ2-7|TRBV7-2
CASRPPTGGHEQYF
TGTGCCAGCAGACCGCCCACAGGGGGACACGAGCAGTACTTC
>.|.|TRBJ1-3|TRBV28
CASSFIGTIYF
TGTGCCAGCAGTTTCATCGGCACCATATATTTT
>.|.|TRBJ1-4|TRBV11-2
CASSLEDSPTEKLFF
TGTGCCAGCAGCTTAGAGGACAGTCCTACGGAAAAACTGTTTTTT